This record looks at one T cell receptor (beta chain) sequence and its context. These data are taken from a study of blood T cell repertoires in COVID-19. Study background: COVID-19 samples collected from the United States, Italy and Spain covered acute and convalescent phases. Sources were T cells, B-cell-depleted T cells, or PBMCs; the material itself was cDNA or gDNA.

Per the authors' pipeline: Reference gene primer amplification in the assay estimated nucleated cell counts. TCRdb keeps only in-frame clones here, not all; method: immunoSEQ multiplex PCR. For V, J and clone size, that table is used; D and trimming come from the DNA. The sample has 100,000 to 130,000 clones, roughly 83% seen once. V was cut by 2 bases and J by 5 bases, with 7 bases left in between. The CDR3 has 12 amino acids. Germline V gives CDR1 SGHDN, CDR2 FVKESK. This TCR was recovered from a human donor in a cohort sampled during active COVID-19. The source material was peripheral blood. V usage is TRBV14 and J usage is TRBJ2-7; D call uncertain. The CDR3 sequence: CASSQRFDEQYF. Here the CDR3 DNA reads TGTGCCAGCAGCCAACGGTTCGACGAGCAGTACTTC. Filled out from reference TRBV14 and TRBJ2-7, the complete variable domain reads EAGVTQFPSHSVIEKGQTVTLRCDPISGHDNLYWYRRVMGKEIKFLLHFVKESKQDESGMPNNRFLAERTGGTYSTLKVQPAELEDSGVYFCASSQRFDEQYFGPGTRLTVT.